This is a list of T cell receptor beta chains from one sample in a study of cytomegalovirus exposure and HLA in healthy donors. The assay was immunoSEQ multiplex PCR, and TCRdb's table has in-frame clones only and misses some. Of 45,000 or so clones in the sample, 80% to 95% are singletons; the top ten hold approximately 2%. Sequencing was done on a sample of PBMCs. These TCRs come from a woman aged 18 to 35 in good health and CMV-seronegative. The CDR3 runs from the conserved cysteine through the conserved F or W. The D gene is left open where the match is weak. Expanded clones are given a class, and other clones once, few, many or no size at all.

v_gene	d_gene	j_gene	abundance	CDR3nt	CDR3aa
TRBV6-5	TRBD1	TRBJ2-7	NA	TGTGCCAGCAGTTACTCGAGACAGGGGAGGTACGAGCAGTACTTC	CASSYSRQGRYEQYF
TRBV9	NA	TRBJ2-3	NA	TGTGCCAGCAGCGTACGGACAGATACGCAGTATTTT	CASSVRTDTQYF
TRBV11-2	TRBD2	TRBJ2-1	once	TGTGCCAGCAGCCCACTAGCGGGGAATGAGCAGTTCTTC	CASSPLAGNEQFF
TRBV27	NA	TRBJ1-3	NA	TGTGCCAGCAGTTTATACAGGGCCTCTGGAAACACCATATATTTT	CASSLYRASGNTIYF
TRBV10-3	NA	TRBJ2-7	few	TGTGCCATCAGTGACGGGGACACCAACGAGCAGTACTTC	CAISDGDTNEQYF
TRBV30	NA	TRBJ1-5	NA	TGTGCCTGGAGTGAACAGGGCGATCAGCCCCAGCATTTT	CAWSEQGDQPQHF
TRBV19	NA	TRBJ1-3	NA	TGTGCCAGTAGTATCTGGGGGGCTGGAAACACCATATATTTT	CASSIWGAGNTIYF
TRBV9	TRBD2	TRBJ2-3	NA	TGTGCCAGCAGCGTAGGGGGACTAGCGGCGACAGATACGCAGTATTTT	CASSVGGLAATDTQYF
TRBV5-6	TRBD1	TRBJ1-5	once	TGTGCCAGCAGCTGGGGACAGGGCTACAGCAATCAGCCCCAGCATTTT	CASSWGQGYSNQPQHF
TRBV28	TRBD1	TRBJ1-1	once	TGTGCCAGCAGTTTTACAGGGGGAGGGACTGAAGCTTTCTTT	CASSFTGGGTEAFF
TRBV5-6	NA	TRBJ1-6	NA	TGTGCCAGCAGCGAACGGTTTACAGGAGTTAATTTTTCACCCCTCCACTTT	CASSERFTGVNFSPLHF
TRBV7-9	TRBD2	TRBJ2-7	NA	TGTGCCAGCAGCTTAGGACTAGCCTCCTCCTACGAGCAGTACTTC	CASSLGLASSYEQYF
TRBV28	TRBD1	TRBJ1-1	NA	TGTGCCAGCAGTTTGTGGGGACAGGCGCCCATGAACACTGAAGCTTTCTTT	CASSLWGQAPMNTEAFF
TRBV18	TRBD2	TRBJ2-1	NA	TGTGCCAGCTCACCAGCTAGCGGCATGGAGCAGTTCTTC	CASSPASGMEQFF
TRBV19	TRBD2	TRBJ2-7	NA	TGTGCCAGTATAGGACAGTCCCCGGGACTAGCGGGAGGCGAGCAGTACTTC	CASIGQSPGLAGGEQYF
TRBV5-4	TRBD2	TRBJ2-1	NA	TGTGCCAGCAGCCCAGGTCTGGGGGGGACCTACAATGAGCAGTTCTTC	CASSPGLGGTYNEQFF
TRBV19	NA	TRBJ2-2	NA	TGTGCCAGTAGCCTAGCTAGAAGACTTAACACCGGGGAGCTGTTTTTT	CASSLARRLNTGELFF
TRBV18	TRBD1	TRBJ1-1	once	TGTGCCAGCTCACCAACCCCAATACAGGGGTACACTGAAGCTTTCTTT	CASSPTPIQGYTEAFF
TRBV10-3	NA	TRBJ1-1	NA	TGTGCCATCAGTGAGTCTGAGCTCATGAACACTGAAGCTTTCTTT	CAISESELMNTEAFF
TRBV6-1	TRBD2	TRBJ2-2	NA	TGTGCCAGCAGTACTACTAGCGGGGACACCGGGGAGCTGTTTTTT	CASSTTSGDTGELFF
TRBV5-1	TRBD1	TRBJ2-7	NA	TGCGCCAGCAGCCCTTCGACAGGGGATCCGTACGAGCAGTACTTC	CASSPSTGDPYEQYF
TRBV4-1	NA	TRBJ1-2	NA	TGCGCCAGCAGCCCCACCCCTGGGAGGGGGTATAACTATGGCTACACCTTC	CASSPTPGRGYNYGYTF
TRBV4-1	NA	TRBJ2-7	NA	TGCGCCAGCAGCCAAGTGAGCGGTCCCTACGAGCAGTACTTC	CASSQVSGPYEQYF
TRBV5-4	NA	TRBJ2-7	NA	TGTGCCAGCAGCTTGGGTCAGACTCCTTCCTACGAGCAGTACTTC	CASSLGQTPSYEQYF
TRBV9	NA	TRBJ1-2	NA	TGTGCCAGCAGCGCGGGAGCAGCTAACTATGGCTACACCTTC	CASSAGAANYGYTF
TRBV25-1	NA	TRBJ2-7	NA	TGTGCCAGCAGTTACGCGGGTTCCTACGAGCAGTACTTC	CASSYAGSYEQYF
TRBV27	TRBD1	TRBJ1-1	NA	TGTGCCAGCAGTGGCAGGACAGGCCATGAAGCTTTCTTT	CASSGRTGHEAFF
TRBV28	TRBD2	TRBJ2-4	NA	TGTGCCAGCAGTCCCCACGGGGGGGGCATAGGGGCCGTAGCCAAAAACATTCAGTACTTC	CASSPHGGGIGAVAKNIQYF
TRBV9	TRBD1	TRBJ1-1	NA	TGTGCCAGCAGCTCTTCGGACAGGATTTCGGAAGCTTTCTTT	CASSSSDRISEAFF
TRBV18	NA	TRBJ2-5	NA	TGTGCCAGCTCACCTCCTGAGACCCAGTACTTC	CASSPPETQYF
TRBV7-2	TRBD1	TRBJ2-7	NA	TGTGCCAGCAGCCCGGACAGGGGATACGAGCAGTACTTC	CASSPDRGYEQYF
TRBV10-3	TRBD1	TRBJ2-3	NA	TGTGCCATCAGTGAGGTAGGGGGCCGGGGCACAGATACGCAGTATTTT	CAISEVGGRGTDTQYF
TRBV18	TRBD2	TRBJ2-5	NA	TGTGCCAGCTCACCAGGGGATACTAGCGGGCAAGAGACCCAGTACTTC	CASSPGDTSGQETQYF
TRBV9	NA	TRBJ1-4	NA	TGTGCCAGCAGCGCCCCCGGGGAGGGAGCTAATGAAAAACTGTTTTTT	CASSAPGEGANEKLFF
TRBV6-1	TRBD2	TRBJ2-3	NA	TGTGCCCATACTAGCGGGAGTGGTACAGATACGCAGTATTTT	CAHTSGSGTDTQYF
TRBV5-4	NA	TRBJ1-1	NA	TGTGCCAGCAGCTCGACTATAGGGGGGGGTAACACTGAAGCTTTCTTT	CASSSTIGGGNTEAFF
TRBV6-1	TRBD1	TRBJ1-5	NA	TGTGCCAGCAGTGTAGAAACAGGGGGCAATCAGCCCCAGCATTTT	CASSVETGGNQPQHF
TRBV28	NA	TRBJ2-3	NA	TGTGCCAGCAGTCTCGGGTATTCGCAGTATTTT	CASSLGYSQYF
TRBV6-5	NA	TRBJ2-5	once	TGTGCCAGCAGTTACATGTACAGGGACCAAGAGACCCAGTACTTC	CASSYMYRDQETQYF
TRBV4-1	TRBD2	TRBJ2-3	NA	TGCGCCAGCAGCCACGACTTTGGGACTAGTAGCACAGATACGCAGTATTTT	CASSHDFGTSSTDTQYF